These 27 T cell receptor beta chains originate from one sample sequenced in a study of blood T cell repertoires in COVID-19. Generated by immunoSEQ multiplex PCR, the TCRdb table keeps only in-frame clones and is missing some. The repertoire includes some 230,000 clones, 80% to 90% of them detected once, and under 4% sits in the top ten. The sequencing input was PBMCs or T cells enriched from blood (not recorded which). The receptors stem from a woman in her late teens or twenties in a cohort exposed to, infected with or recovered from COVID-19 (not recorded which).

This chain connects TRBV6-6 to TRBJ1-1; D gene unclear. V lost 6 bases, J lost 1 base, and 12 bases lay in between. Germline-derived CDR1 and CDR2 are MNHNY and SVGAGI (reference sequence). The CDR3 is 14 residues long. The CDR3 reads CASSPRGSNTEAFF. The CDR3 bases are TGTGCCAGCAGCCCCCGAGGCTCGAACACTGAAGCTTTCTTT.

With respect to this clone: Its ends do not fully match the called genes, so a read error is possible. The genes are TRBV12-3 or TRBV12-4 and TRBJ2-1, with a possible D match to TRBD1 (5 bases). The CDR3 has 12 residues. The chain's CDR3 is CASSFTGRVVLF. DNA of the CDR3: TGTGCCAGCAGTTTCACAGGCCGGGTGGTTCTCTTC.

The chain joins TRBV4-2 to TRBJ1-4; perhaps TRBD1 as D (5 bases). Germline assignment: CDR1 LGHNA and CDR2 YNFKEQ. The CDR3 extends over 16 amino acids. The V gene lost 2 bases and the J gene lost 8 bases, with 18 bases spanning the gap. CDR3 sequence reads: CASSQPRGQGGEKLFF. Here the CDR3 DNA reads TGTGCCAGCAGCCAACCCCGGGGCCAGGGAGGCGAAAAACTGTTTTTT.

This clone showed up just once. The chain combines TRBV11-2 with TRBJ1-2; D is unclear. This CDR3 region has 14 residues. V lost 5 bases and J lost 4, with 14 bases in between. Per germline, CDR1 SGHAT and CDR2 FQNNGV. CDR3 DNA sequence: TGTGCCAGCAGCCAAGAGCGGCTCGGCTATGGCTACACCTTC. Protein sequence: CASSQERLGYGYTF. The whole variable domain, filled in from reference TRBV11-2 and TRBJ1-2, reads EAGVAQSPRYKIIEKRQSVAFWCNPISGHATLYWYQQILGQGPKLLIQFQNNGVVDDSQLPKDRFSAERLKGVDSTLKIQPAKLEDSAVYLCASSQERLGYGYTFGSGTRLTVV.

This clone came up once. The chain is built from TRBV7-7 and TRBJ2-5; 8 nucleotides align to TRBD2. The CDR3 contains 14 residues. The ends lost 5 bases at V and 5 bases at J; junction bases unmatched: 7. Germline CDR1 and CDR2: SSHAT and FNYEAQ (reference sequence). The CDR3 DNA reads as TGTGCCAGCAGCCCCGGGGGGGCCTATGAGACCCAGTACTTC. Encoded protein: CASSPGGAYETQYF.

This chain links TRBV6-5 with TRBJ2-2; 8 bases are shared with TRBD1. CDR3 length equals 15 residues. J lost 4 bases, V lost 7 bases, and 8 bases had no gene match. CDR1 and CDR2 (germline): MNHEY, SVGAGI. Written as DNA, the CDR3 is TGTGCCAGCAAGGGTCAGGGGGCCTTCACCGGGGAGCTGTTTTTT. Its protein is CASKGQGAFTGELFF.

The genes are TRBV10-1 and TRBJ2-1; TRBD1 is a possible D gene (5 bases). Germline lookup yields CDR1 WNHNN and CDR2 SYGVQD (reference sequence). The ends were cut back, 3 bases at V and 3 bases at J, with 9 bases in the middle. The CDR3 is 14 amino acids. The CDR3 loop is CASSETTDYNEQFF. The CDR3 DNA is TGCGCCAGCAGTGAAACGACAGACTACAATGAGCAGTTCTTC.

The DNA for the CDR3 is TGCGCCAGCAGCTACGACAGGGAGGCAGAAAAACTGTTTTTT. Protein: CASSYDREAEKLFF. The chain recombines TRBV5-1 with TRBJ1-4, with TRBD1 identical over 7 bases. The CDR3 has 14 residues. V shed 3 bases, J shed 8 bases, and the junction held 7 bases outside the gene matches. Germline V CDR1 and CDR2: SGHRS, YFSETQ.

This clone was counted a single time. This chain joins TRBV18 and TRBJ1-4, with a weak D call TRBD1 (6 bases). Trimming removed 4 bases at V and 0 bases at J, with 9 bases between. CDR3 size: 15 residues. Germline V gene lookup returns CDR1 KGHSH and CDR2 LQKENI. The CDR3 loop reads CASSQGVATNEKLFF. In DNA form, the CDR3 reads TGTGCCAGCTCACAGGGGGTCGCAACTAATGAAAAACTGTTTTTT. Together with reference TRBV18 and TRBJ1-4, the CDR3 gives the full variable domain: NAGVMQNPRHLVRRRGQEARLRCSPMKGHSHVYWYRQLPEEGLKFMVYLQKENIIDESGMPKERFSAEFPKEGPSILRIQQVVRGDSAAYFCASSQGVATNEKLFFGSGTQLSVL.

The chain has TRBV27 and TRBJ2-7; 8 positions match TRBD2. Germline trimming cut 4 bases from V and 6 bases from J; bases unmatched to any gene: 11. Germline CDR1 MNHEY, CDR2 SMNVEV (reference sequence). The CDR3 covers 15 residues. CDR3 coding DNA: TGTGCCAGCAGTTCCATAAGCGGGAGAATTTCCGAGCAGTACTTC. It translates to CASSSISGRISEQYF.

V gene TRBV5-5 combines with J gene TRBJ1-1; maybe TRBD1 (6 bases). V was shortened by 2 bases and J by 5 bases, with 13 bases between the two germline ends. The CDR3 length is 14 residues. The germline V gene encodes CDR1 SGHKS and CDR2 YYEKEE (reference sequence). CDR3 sequence: CASSLGGIGTEAFF. Written as DNA, the CDR3 is TGTGCCAGCAGCTTAGGGGGAATTGGGACTGAAGCTTTCTTT.

The chain carries TRBV27 and TRBJ2-1; D gene unclear. V gave up 3 bases and J gave up 1 base, with 7 bases separating them. The germline V gene has CDR1 MNHEY and CDR2 SMNVEV (reference sequence). This CDR3 region has 14 residues. Here the CDR3 reads CASSFQFSYNEQFF. DNA for the CDR3: TGTGCCAGCAGTTTTCAGTTTTCCTACAATGAGCAGTTCTTC.

Concerning this clone: The sample contains more than one DNA sequence encoding this CDR3. The genes are TRBV6-5 and TRBJ1-1; weak D call: TRBD1 (6 bases). V lost 0 bases and J 5 bases, leaving 10 bases between the germline ends. The length of the CDR3 is 14 residues. Per germline, CDR1 MNHEY and CDR2 SVGAGI. The CDR3: CASSYSKGGTEAFF. CDR3 in DNA: TGTGCCAGCAGTTACTCGAAGGGGGGGACTGAAGCTTTCTTT.

The chain employs TRBV4-1 and TRBJ1-4; D unresolved. V lost 2 bases and J 12 bases, leaving 25 bases between the germline ends. The V gene's germline CDR1 is MGHRA and CDR2 YSYEKL. The CDR3 loop spans 17 amino acids. The chain's CDR3 is CASSQQPGPSGLIQLFF. The CDR3, as DNA: TGCGCCAGCAGCCAACAACCCGGACCGAGTGGACTTATTCAACTGTTTTTT.

The chain links TRBV19 to TRBJ1-1; maybe TRBD1 (5 bases). Germline values: CDR1 LNHDA, CDR2 SQIVND (reference sequence). Trimming removed 1 base at V and 6 bases at J, with 9 bases between. This CDR3 has 13 residues. CDR3 DNA: TGTGCCAGTAGTATAGGCCAGGGTTCTGAAGCTTTCTTT. Translated: CASSIGQGSEAFF.

The V gene is TRBV21-1, the J gene TRBJ2-1; the table's D call TRBD2 went unverified against the DNA. TRBV21-1 is a pseudogene segment. CDR3 length: 16 residues. The CDR3 nucleotides are TGTGCCAGCAGCAAAGTCGGCGGGAGGGCCTTCAATGAGCAGTTCTTC. Translating it yields CASSKVGGRAFNEQFF.

This chain connects TRBV7-9 to TRBJ1-1, with TRBD1 as a possible D gene (5 bases). The germline V gene encodes CDR1 SEHNR and CDR2 FQNEAQ (reference sequence). The CDR3 loop spans 12 amino acids. Trimming left V 6 bases short and J 1 base short, with 6 bases between. The CDR3, as DNA: TGTGCCAGCAGACAGGAGAACACTGAAGCTTTCTTT. It translates to CASRQENTEAFF. The entire variable domain, with the rest obtained from reference TRBV7-9 and TRBJ1-1, is as follows: DTGVSQNPRHKITKRGQNVTFRCDPISEHNRLYWYRQTLGQGPEFLTYFQNEAQLEKSRLLSDRFSAERPKGSFSTLEIQRTEQGDSAMYLCASRQENTEAFFGQGTRLTVV.

The gene calls are TRBV29-1 and TRBJ2-7; TRBD2 might be the D (5 bases). V gave up 6 bases and J gave up 4 bases, with 13 bases separating them. From germline, CDR1 is SQVTM and CDR2 ANQGSEA. This CDR3 contains 12 residues. The CDR3 sequence is CSVGGVGYEQYF. The CDR3 nucleotides read TGCAGCGTAGGAGGAGTGGGGTACGAGCAGTACTTC.

This clone turned up a few times. J is TRBJ2-2 and V is TRBV4-1; 7 bases are shared with TRBD2. Germline CDR1 is MGHRA and CDR2 is YSYEKL. V trimming: 3 bases; J trimming: 1 base; junction bases outside the gene matches: 2. This CDR3 is 15 amino acids long. The DNA for the CDR3 is TGCGCCAGCAGCCATCCGGGGGGGAACACCGGGGAGCTGTTTTTT. Translating it yields CASSHPGGNTGELFF.

V and J are TRBV4-2 and TRBJ2-1; tentatively, D is TRBD2 (5 bases). Trimming took off 0 bases at V and 6 bases at J, with 9 bases between the two ends. The CDR3 length is 14 residues. Germline CDR1 is LGHNA and CDR2 is YNFKEQ. The DNA of the CDR3 is TGTGCCAGCAGCCAAGAAACGGGATCCAATGAGCAGTTCTTC. Translation gives CASSQETGSNEQFF.

The chain employs TRBV7-9 and TRBJ1-5; TRBD1 matches 9 bases. Germline V gene lookup returns CDR1 SEHNR and CDR2 FQNEAQ (reference sequence). The CDR3 has 18 residues. The V segment lost 4 bases and the J segment 0 bases; nucleotides outside the gene matches: 10. DNA for the CDR3: TGTGCCAGCAGCTCGTCCCGGGACAGGGTAGCTAGCAATCAGCCCCAGCATTTT. Its protein is CASSSSRDRVASNQPQHF.

As regards this clone: The same CDR3 arises from other DNA sequences in this sample as well. The V gene is TRBV5-1, the J gene TRBJ2-7, with TRBD1 matching 7 bases. With 0 bases clipped from V and 5 bases from J, the junction kept 2 bases outside the gene matches. Germline values: CDR1 SGHRS, CDR2 YFSETQ. CDR3 size: 13 residues. This CDR3 reads CASSLGQGDEQYF. The CDR3 nucleotides are TGCGCCAGCAGCTTGGGACAGGGTGACGAGCAGTACTTC.

J is TRBJ2-3 and V is TRBV5-1, with 12 bases that match TRBD2. Germline V gene sequence: CDR1 SGHRS, CDR2 YFSETQ. The CDR3 sequence is 16 residues long. V lost 0 bases and J lost 5; bases outside the gene matches: 4. In nucleotides, the CDR3 is TGCGCCAGCAGCTTGGGACTAGCGGGAGCGATAGATACGCAGTATTTT. This gives the protein CASSLGLAGAIDTQYF.

The chain joins TRBV5-1 to TRBJ2-7; maybe TRBD1 (6 bases). This CDR3 contains 15 residues. Trimming left V 2 bases short and J 2 bases short, with 14 bases between. The germline gives CDR1 SGHRS, CDR2 YFSETQ. The CDR3 coding sequence is TGCGCCAGCAGCTTAGATGGGACAACACCCTACGAGCAGTACTTC. Its translation: CASSLDGTTPYEQYF.

The chain couples TRBV18 to TRBJ1-2; the D gene is possibly TRBD1 (5 bases). Germline CDR1 and CDR2: KGHSH and LQKENI. This CDR3 region has 15 residues. V lost 4 bases, J lost 1 base, and 13 bases lay in between. CDR3 coding DNA: TGTGCCAGCTCACTTCCGGGACTGCGTAACTATGGCTACACCTTC. This translates into CASSLPGLRNYGYTF.

This clone was observed a single time. The genes are TRBV19 and TRBJ1-1, with D hard to call. The V gene's germline CDR1 is LNHDA and CDR2 SQIVND (reference sequence). Deletions cut 4 bases from V and 5 bases from J, with 8 bases between. The CDR3 runs to 12 residues. The CDR3 here is CASSTQWTEAFF. In nucleotides, the CDR3 is TGTGCCAGTAGTACACAGTGGACTGAAGCTTTCTTT.

This chain joins TRBV3-1 (or the pseudogene TRBV3-2) and TRBJ2-5; 8 bases map to TRBD1. Germline assignment: CDR1 LGHDT and CDR2 YNNKEL (reference sequence). The CDR3 sequence is 14 residues long. With V trimmed by 4 bases and J by 1 base, 2 bases remained unmatched. The CDR3 DNA sequence: TGTGCCAGCAGCCGGGGACAGGTCCAAGAGACCCAGTACTTC. Amino acid sequence: CASSRGQVQETQYF.